This entry describes one T cell receptor (beta chain). Antigen: not known. From germline, CDR1 is WNHNN and CDR2 SYGVQD (reference sequence). The V end was cut by 2 bases, the J end by 0 bases, with 7 bases between. The CDR3 has 14 amino acids. This sample is drawn from a study of Graves' ophthalmopathy and Graves' hyperthyroidism. Study background: Samples of peripheral blood were obtained at initial diagnosis, prior to treatment of any kind.

Researchers took RNA transcripts and amplified TCR beta CDR3 regions from them. First-round RT-PCR relied on HTBI primers, and a second-round multiplex PCR came next. From the multiplex PCR reads, TCRdb called clonotypes with MiXCR, one entry per CDR3 protein. Found here are 230,000 or so distinct CDR3 sequences, 45% of them singletons; the top ten hold more than 45%. Each donor who had ophthalmopathy showed moderate-to-severe activity, a CAS of ≥3, a NOSPECS of ≥4, and a duration under 3 months. As diagnostic evidence, clinical symptoms, serum thyroxine, TRAb, thyroid ultrasound and orbital computed tomography were relied upon. Overall study findings and caveats: Blood also contained most of the expanded thyroid clonotypes above 0.001 frequency.

The sample consisted of peripheral blood. The genes are TRBV10-1 and TRBJ1-2; TRBD1 might be the D (6 bases). The clonotype comes from an adult man with Graves' ophthalmopathy. CDR3 coding DNA: TGCGCCAGCAGTGAGGCAGGGGCTAACTATGGCTACACCTTC. Translating gives CASSEAGANYGYTF.